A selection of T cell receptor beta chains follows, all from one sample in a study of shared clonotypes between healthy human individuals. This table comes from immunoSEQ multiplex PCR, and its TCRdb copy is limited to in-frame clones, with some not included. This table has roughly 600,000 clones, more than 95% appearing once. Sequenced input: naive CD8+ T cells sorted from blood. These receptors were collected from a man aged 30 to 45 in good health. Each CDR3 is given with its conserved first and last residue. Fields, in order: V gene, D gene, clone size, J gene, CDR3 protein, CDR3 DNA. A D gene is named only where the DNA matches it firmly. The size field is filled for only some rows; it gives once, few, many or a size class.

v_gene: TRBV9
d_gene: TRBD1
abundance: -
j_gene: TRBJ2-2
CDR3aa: CASSPWTGRTGELFF
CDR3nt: TGTGCCAGCAGCCCCTGGACAGGGAGGACCGGGGAGCTGTTTTTT

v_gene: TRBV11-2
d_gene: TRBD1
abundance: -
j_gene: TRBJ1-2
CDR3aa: CASSQGGNYGYTF
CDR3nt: TGTGCCAGCAGCCAGGGGGGTAACTATGGCTACACCTTC

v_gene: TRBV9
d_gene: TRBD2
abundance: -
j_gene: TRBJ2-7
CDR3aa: CASSVSGREWEQYF
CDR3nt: TGTGCCAGCAGCGTGAGCGGGAGAGAGTGGGAGCAGTACTTC

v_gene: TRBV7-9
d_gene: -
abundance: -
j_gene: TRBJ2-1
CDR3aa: CASSLVRSAGKNEQFF
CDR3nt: TGTGCCAGCAGCTTAGTACGGTCGGCGGGTAAAAATGAGCAGTTCTTC

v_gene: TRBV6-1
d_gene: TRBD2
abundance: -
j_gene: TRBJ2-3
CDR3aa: CASSEATSGRGADTQYF
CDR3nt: TGTGCCAGCAGTGAAGCGACTAGCGGGAGAGGTGCAGATACGCAGTATTTT

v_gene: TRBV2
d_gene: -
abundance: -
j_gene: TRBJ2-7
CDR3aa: CASRKPDTMTYEQYF
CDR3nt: TGTGCCAGCAGAAAACCGGACACGATGACATACGAGCAGTACTTC

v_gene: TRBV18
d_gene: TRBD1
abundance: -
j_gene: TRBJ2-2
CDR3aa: CASSLQGADTGELFF
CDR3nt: TGTGCCAGCTCATTACAGGGGGCCGACACCGGGGAGCTGTTTTTT

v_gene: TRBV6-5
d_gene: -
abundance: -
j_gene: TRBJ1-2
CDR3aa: CASSYSNTDYGYTF
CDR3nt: TGTGCCAGCAGTTACTCAAACACAGACTATGGCTACACCTTC

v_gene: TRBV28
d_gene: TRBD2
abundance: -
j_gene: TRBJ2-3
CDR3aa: CASSSQTSGGTDTQYF
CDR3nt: TGTGCCAGCAGTTCTCAGACTAGCGGAGGCACAGATACGCAGTATTTT

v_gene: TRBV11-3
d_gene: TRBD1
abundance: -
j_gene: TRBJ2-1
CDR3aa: CASSSAGTASSNEQFF
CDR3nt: TGTGCCAGCAGCTCGGCCGGGACAGCTTCATCCAATGAGCAGTTCTTC

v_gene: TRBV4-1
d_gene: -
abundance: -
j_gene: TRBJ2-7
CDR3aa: CASSQDGTAGLPFAYEQYF
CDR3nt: TGCGCCAGCAGCCAAGATGGGACAGCGGGACTCCCTTTTGCCTACGAGCAGTACTTC

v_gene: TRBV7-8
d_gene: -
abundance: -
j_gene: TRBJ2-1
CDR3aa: CASTLAPGSSYNEQFF
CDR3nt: TGTGCCAGCACCCTAGCGCCTGGAAGCTCCTACAATGAGCAGTTCTTC

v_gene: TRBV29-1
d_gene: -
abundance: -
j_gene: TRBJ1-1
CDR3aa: CSFVKDAEAFF
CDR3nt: TGCAGCTTCGTAAAGGACGCTGAAGCTTTCTTT

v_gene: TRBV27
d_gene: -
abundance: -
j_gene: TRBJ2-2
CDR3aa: CASSRPLGELFF
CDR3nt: TGTGCCAGCAGTCGACCCCTGGGGGAGCTGTTTTTT

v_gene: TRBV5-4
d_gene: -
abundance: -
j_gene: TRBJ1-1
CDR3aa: CASTVTWGDTEAFF
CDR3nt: TGTGCCAGCACAGTGACTTGGGGGGACACTGAAGCTTTCTTT

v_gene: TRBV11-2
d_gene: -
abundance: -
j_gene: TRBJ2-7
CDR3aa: CASSLDTGLTEQYF
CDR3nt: TGTGCCAGCAGCTTAGATACAGGGCTGACGGAGCAGTACTTC

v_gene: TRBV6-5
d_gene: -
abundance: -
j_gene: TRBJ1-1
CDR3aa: CASSPGTDTEAFF
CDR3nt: TGTGCCAGCAGTCCCGGGACTGACACTGAAGCTTTCTTT

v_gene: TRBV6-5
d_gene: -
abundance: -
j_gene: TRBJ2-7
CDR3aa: CASGSGDEQYF
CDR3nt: TGTGCCAGCGGTTCCGGGGACGAGCAGTACTTC

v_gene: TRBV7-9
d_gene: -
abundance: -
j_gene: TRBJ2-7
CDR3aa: CASSLASAGSSYEQYF
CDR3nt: TGTGCCAGCAGCTTAGCTTCCGCAGGGAGCTCCTACGAGCAGTACTTC

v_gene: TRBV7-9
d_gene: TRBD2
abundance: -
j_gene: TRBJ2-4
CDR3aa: CASSLVLAGPGNIQYF
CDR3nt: TGTGCCAGCAGCTTAGTACTAGCGGGACCGGGAAACATTCAGTACTTC

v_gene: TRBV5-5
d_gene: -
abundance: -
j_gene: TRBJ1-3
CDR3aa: CASSLSRIPHSGNTIYF
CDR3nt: TGTGCCAGCAGCTTGTCTCGAATTCCCCACTCTGGAAACACCATATATTTT

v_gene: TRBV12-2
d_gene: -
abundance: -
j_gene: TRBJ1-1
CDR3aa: CASRLGWTGANTEAFF
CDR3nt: TGTGCAAGTCGCTTGGGGTGGACAGGCGCGAACACTGAAGCTTTCTTT

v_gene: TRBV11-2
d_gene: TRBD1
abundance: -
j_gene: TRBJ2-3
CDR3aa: CASSKQGEQDTQYF
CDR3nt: TGTGCCAGCAGCAAGCAGGGGGAACAAGATACGCAGTATTTT

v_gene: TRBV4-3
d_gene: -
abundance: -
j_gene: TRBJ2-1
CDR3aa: CASSQDKGYNEQFF
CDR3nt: TGCGCCAGCAGCCAAGATAAGGGCTACAATGAGCAGTTCTTC

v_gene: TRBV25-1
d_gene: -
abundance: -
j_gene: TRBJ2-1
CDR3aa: CASIAGTGRNPSYNEQFF
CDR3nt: TGTGCCAGCATAGCGGGGACAGGGCGAAACCCCTCCTACAATGAGCAGTTCTTC

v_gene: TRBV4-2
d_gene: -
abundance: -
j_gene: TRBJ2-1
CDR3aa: CASSQGAASFSPYNEQFF
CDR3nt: TGTGCCAGCAGCCAAGGGGCGGCCTCCTTCTCCCCTTACAATGAGCAGTTCTTC

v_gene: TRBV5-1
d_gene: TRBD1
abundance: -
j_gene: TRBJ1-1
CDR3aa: CASSLGQGTTEAFF
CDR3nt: TGCGCCAGCAGCTTAGGACAGGGCACCACTGAAGCTTTCTTT

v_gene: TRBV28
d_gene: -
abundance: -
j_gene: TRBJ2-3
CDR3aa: CASTLAGATDTQYF
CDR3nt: TGTGCCAGCACCCTGGCGGGGGCCACAGATACGCAGTATTTT

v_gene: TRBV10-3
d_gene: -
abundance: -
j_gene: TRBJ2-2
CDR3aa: CAISEGQGPNTGELFF
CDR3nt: TGTGCCATCAGTGAGGGTCAGGGGCCGAACACCGGGGAGCTGTTTTTT

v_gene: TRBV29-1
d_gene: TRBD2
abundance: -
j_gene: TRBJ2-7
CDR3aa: CSANEVGVSSGTTGEQYF
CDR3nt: TGCAGCGCAAATGAGGTGGGGGTTTCTAGCGGGACGACCGGCGAGCAGTACTTC

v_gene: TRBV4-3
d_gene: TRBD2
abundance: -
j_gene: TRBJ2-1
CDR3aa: CASSQEHPGTSGFNEQFF
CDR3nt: TGCGCCAGCAGCCAAGAACACCCCGGGACTAGCGGGTTCAATGAGCAGTTCTTC

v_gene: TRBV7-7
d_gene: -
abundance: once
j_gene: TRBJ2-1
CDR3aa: CASSLIKGDNEQFF
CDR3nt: TGTGCTAGCAGCTTAATAAAGGGGGACAATGAGCAGTTCTTC